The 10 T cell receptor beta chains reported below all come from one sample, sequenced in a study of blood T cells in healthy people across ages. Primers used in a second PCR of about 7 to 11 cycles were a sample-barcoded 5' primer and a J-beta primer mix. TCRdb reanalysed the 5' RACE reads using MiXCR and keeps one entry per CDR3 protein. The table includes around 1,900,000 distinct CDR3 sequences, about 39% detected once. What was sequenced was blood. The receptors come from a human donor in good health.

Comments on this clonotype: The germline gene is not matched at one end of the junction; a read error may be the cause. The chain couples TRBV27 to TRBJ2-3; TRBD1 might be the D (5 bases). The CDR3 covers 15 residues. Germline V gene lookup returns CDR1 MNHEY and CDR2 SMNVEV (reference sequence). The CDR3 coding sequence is TGTGCCAGCAGTTTATCGTGGGGCCGCACAGATACGCGGTATTTT. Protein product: CASSLSWGRTDTRYF.

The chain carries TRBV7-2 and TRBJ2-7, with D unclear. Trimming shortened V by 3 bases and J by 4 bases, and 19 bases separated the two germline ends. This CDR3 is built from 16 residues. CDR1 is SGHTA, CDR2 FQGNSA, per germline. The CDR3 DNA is TGTGCCAGCAGCTTGGTCGGGCAGGCTCCGCGGTACGAGCAGTACTTC. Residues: CASSLVGQAPRYEQYF.

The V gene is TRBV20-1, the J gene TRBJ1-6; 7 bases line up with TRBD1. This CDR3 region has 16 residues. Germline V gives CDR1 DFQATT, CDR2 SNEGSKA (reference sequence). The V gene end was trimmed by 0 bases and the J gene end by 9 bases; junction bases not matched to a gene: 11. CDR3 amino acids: CSARDGAGTESSPLHF. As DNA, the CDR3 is TGCAGTGCTAGAGACGGAGCCGGGACAGAGAGTTCACCCCTCCACTTT.

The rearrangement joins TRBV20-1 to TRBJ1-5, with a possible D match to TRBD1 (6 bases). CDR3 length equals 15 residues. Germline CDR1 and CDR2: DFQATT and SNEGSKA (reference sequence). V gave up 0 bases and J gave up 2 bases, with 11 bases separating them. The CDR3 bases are TGCAGTGCTAGAGATCTGAACAGGGGCAATCAGCCCCAGCATTTT. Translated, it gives CSARDLNRGNQPQHF.

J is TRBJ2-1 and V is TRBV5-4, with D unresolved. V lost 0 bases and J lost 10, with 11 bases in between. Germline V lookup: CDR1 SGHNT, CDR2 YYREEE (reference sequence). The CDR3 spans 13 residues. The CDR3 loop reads CASSLEPVNEQFF. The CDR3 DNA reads TGTGCCAGCAGCTTGGAACCGGTGAACGAGCAGTTCTTC.

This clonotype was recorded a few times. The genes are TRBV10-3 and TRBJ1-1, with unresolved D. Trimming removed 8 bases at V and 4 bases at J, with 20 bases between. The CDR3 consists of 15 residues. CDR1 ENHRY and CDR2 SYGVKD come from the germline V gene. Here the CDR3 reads CAIGVGKGGRTEAFF. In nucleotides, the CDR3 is TGTGCCATCGGAGTGGGAAAGGGTGGTCGCACTGAAGCTTTCTTT.

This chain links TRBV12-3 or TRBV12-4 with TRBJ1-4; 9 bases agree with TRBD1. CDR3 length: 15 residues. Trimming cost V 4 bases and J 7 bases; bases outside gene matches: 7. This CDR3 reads CASSSGQGWFEKLFF. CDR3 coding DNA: TGTGCCAGCAGTTCCGGACAGGGGTGGTTTGAAAAACTGTTTTTT.

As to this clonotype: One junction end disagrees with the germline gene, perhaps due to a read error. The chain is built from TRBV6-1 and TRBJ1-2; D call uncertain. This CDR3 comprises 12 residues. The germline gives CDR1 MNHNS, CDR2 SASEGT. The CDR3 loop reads CANSEVGDGYTF. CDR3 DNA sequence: TGTGCCAACAGTGAAGTGGGAGATGGCTACACCTTC.

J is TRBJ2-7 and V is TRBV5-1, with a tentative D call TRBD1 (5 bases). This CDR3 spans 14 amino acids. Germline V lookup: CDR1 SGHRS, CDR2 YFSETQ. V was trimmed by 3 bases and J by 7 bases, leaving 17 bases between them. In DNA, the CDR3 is TGCGCCAGCAGCTCCCAGGGCCGTTTTGGGGAGCAGTACTTC. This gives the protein CASSSQGRFGEQYF.

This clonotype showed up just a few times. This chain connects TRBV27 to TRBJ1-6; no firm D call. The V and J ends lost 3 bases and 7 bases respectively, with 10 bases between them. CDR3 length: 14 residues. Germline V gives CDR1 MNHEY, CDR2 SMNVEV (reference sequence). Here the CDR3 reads CASSFGLTNSPLHF. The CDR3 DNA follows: TGTGCCAGCAGTTTCGGACTTACCAATTCACCCCTCCACTTT.